This T cell receptor beta chain derives from a study of persistence of HIV-infected CD4 T cells. Lysates of CMV-infected fibroblasts at 10 ug/mL stimulated these cells. Memory cells lacking CD40L and CD69 with high CD45RO were sorted. Donors had CD4+ T cell counts above 400 cells/uL and were CMV-seropositive. Study outcomes and limitations: CMV- and Gag-responding cells had lower TCRbeta richness than CD3/CD28-responding cells.

The libraries were made with immunoSEQ version 4 in survey mode. Only in-frame clones appear in the TCRdb table, and some are missing; sequencing was by immunoSEQ multiplex PCR. Of approximately 27,000 clones listed, about 80% are singletons. This clone was observed a single time. Its specificity is not known. The sequencing used CD4+ T cells sorted from PBMCs after roughly 20-hour stimulation, collected from a patient who received antiretroviral therapy. This TCR was recovered from an adult woman with HIV who was CMV-seropositive.

The CDR3 coding sequence is TGTGCCTGGAACCCCTCGGGGCGAGGTGAGAACACTGAAGCTTTCTTT. As protein: CAWNPSGRGENTEAFF. The chain couples TRBV30 to TRBJ1-1; D perhaps matches TRBD1 (5 bases). Germline CDR1 and CDR2: GTSNPN and SVGIG (reference sequence). The V end was cut by 4 bases, the J end by 1 base, with 19 bases between. This CDR3 contains 16 residues.